Presented here are 8 T cell receptor beta chains from one specimen sequenced in a study of early T cells in non-severe SARS-CoV-2 infection. From the 5' RACE reads, TCRdb called clonotypes with MiXCR, one entry per CDR3 protein. The sample has about 49,000 distinct CDR3 sequences; roughly 12% are singletons. What was sequenced was whole blood. These receptors all come from an adult who was a healthcare worker with PCR-confirmed SARS-CoV-2 infection or an uninfected control (not recorded which).

V gene TRBV27 combines with J gene TRBJ2-7; D not resolved. The CDR3 loop spans 14 amino acids. With 0 bases removed from V and 6 bases from J, the gap between germline ends came to 12 bases. Germline V lookup: CDR1 MNHEY, CDR2 SMNVEV (reference sequence). The CDR3 here is CASSLSGYPTEQYF. For the CDR3, the DNA is TGTGCCAGCAGTTTATCGGGCTACCCCACCGAGCAGTACTTC.

The chain is built from TRBV6-6 and TRBJ2-7; TRBD1 might be the D (6 bases). The V and J ends lost 5 bases and 2 bases respectively, with 16 bases between them. The CDR3 is 15 residues long. Germline-derived CDR1 and CDR2 are MNHNY and SVGAGI (reference sequence). The DNA of the CDR3 is TGTGCCAGCAGTGTACTAGGGGGAAGCACCTACGAGCAGTACTTC. This gives the protein CASSVLGGSTYEQYF.

This clonotype was recorded a few times. The chain recombines TRBV18 with TRBJ1-6, with a possible D match to TRBD1 (5 bases). CDR1 is KGHSH, CDR2 LQKENI, per germline. The CDR3 totals 15 residues. V lost 6 bases and J 4 bases, leaving 13 bases between the germline ends. The CDR3 DNA follows: TGTGCCAGCTCGCCGCTGGGGGAATATAATTCACCCCTCCACTTT. Translation gives CASSPLGEYNSPLHF.

V gene TRBV28 combines with J gene TRBJ2-7; TRBD1 might be the D (6 bases). V dropped 4 bases and J dropped 3 bases, with 13 bases sitting between them. CDR3 length: 14 amino acids. Germline CDR1 reads MDHEN; CDR2 reads SYDVKM. For the CDR3, the DNA is TGTGCCAGCAGTTCAGGGGATCCAATCTACGAGCAGTACTTC. Its protein product is CASSSGDPIYEQYF.

This clonotype has only a few counts. V usage is TRBV29-1 and J usage is TRBJ2-4, with a tentative D call TRBD2 (5 bases). The germline gives CDR1 SQVTM, CDR2 ANQGSEA. The CDR3 is made up of 14 amino acids. V was trimmed by 6 bases and J by 0 bases, leaving 12 bases between them. CDR3 DNA: TGCAGCGTGGGAGACCGACTAGCCAAAAACATTCAGTACTTC. Its protein product is CSVGDRLAKNIQYF.

This clonotype showed up just a few times. The gene calls are TRBV20-1 and TRBJ1-1, with TRBD1 matching over 8 bases. Germline-derived CDR1 and CDR2 are DFQATT and SNEGSKA (reference sequence). The CDR3 is made up of 12 amino acids. J was trimmed by 5 bases and V by 3 bases; bases with no gene match: 2. The CDR3 DNA reads as TGCAGTGCTAGGCAGGGGGCAACTGAAGCTTTCTTT. It is translated as CSARQGATEAFF.

Only a few counts were recorded for this clonotype. The J gene is TRBJ2-2, the V gene TRBV30; 7 positions agree with TRBD2. CDR1 and CDR2 (germline): GTSNPN, SVGIG (reference sequence). V was pared by 4 bases and J by 5 bases, with 7 bases of the junction left unmatched. The CDR3 consists of 14 residues. The CDR3 DNA sequence: TGTGCCTGGACTCGGACTAGTAGGACCGGGGAGCTGTTTTTT. Translation gives CAWTRTSRTGELFF.

The chain joins TRBV29-1 to TRBJ2-3; TRBD1 matches at 7 bases. CDR1 and CDR2 (germline): SQVTM, ANQGSEA. The CDR3 runs to 14 residues. Unmatched junction bases numbered 6, after V lost 4 bases and J lost 2 bases. Written as DNA, the CDR3 is TGCAGCGTTGGTAGGACAGGAACCACAGATACGCAGTATTTT. Its translation is CSVGRTGTTDTQYF.